This T cell receptor beta chain was sequenced during a study of Tregs in tolerant kidney transplant recipients. Some clones are missing from TCRdb's copy, which holds only in-frame ones; the method was immunoSEQ multiplex PCR. There are about 48,000 clones in the sample, with 0.75% to 0.95% held by the top ten. Study results and limitations: The most relevant donor-specific Treg TCRbeta repertoire apparently came from expansion with activated donor B cells. Findings come from small patient numbers and require larger validation.

This CDR3 spans 15 amino acids. V gave up 3 bases and J gave up 2 bases, with 16 bases separating them. The V gene's germline CDR1 is DFQATT and CDR2 SNEGSKA (reference sequence). With regard to this clone: Its antigen remains unidentified. The read terminates 3 residues before the CDR3 end, so the remaining end is supplied by the germline J gene.

The chain joins TRBV20-1 to TRBJ2-5; perhaps D is TRBD1 or TRBD2 (5 bases each). The sequenced sample was CD4+ T cells from blood, obtained before the transplant. The receptor's source is a human donor who received a combined kidney and bone marrow transplant. The sequenced CDR3 bases are TGCAGTGCTAGGAATTTGCGAGGGGCACAAGAGACC. Its protein product is CSARNLRGAQET. From start to end, the CDR3 is CSARNLRGAQETQYF.